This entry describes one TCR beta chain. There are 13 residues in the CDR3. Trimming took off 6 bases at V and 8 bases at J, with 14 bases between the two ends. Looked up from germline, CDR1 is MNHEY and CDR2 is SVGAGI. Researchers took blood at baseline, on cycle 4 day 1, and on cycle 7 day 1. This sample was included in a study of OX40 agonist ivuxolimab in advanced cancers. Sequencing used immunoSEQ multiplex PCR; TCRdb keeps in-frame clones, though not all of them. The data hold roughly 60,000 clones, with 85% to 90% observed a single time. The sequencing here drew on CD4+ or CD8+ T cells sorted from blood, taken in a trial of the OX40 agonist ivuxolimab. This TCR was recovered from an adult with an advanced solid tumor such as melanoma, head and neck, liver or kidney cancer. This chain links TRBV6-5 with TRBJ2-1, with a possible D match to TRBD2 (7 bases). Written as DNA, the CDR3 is TGTGCCAGCAGGACTAGGGGGGGCGATGAGCAGTTCTTC. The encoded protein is CASRTRGGDEQFF.